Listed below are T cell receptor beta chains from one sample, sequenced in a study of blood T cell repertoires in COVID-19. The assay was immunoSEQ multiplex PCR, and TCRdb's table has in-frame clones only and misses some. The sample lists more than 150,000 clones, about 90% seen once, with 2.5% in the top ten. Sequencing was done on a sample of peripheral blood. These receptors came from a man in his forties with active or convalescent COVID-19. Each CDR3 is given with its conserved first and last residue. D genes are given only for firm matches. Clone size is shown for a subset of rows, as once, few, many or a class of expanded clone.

CDR3 protein: CAWSVIGGLEYF
CDR3 DNA: TGTGCCTGGAGTGTAATAGGGGGCTTGGAGTACTTC
J gene: TRBJ2-7
clone size: few
V gene: TRBV30
D gene: TRBD1

CDR3 protein: CASSSTRRGASYEQYF
CDR3 DNA: TGTGCCAGCAGTTCGACCAGACGAGGTGCCTCCTACGAGCAGTACTTC
J gene: TRBJ2-7
clone size: NA
V gene: TRBV6-5
D gene: NA

CDR3 protein: CASIDKPRQGAGNTIYF
CDR3 DNA: TGTGCCAGCATAGATAAGCCTCGGCAGGGCGCTGGAAACACCATATATTTT
J gene: TRBJ1-3
clone size: NA
V gene: TRBV2
D gene: NA

CDR3 protein: CASSLRVGTASFTNYGYTF
CDR3 DNA: TGCGCCAGCAGCTTGAGGGTTGGGACAGCTTCTTTCACAAACTATGGCTACACCTTC
J gene: TRBJ1-2
clone size: NA
V gene: TRBV5-1
D gene: TRBD1

CDR3 protein: CASSGRGRGGETQYF
CDR3 DNA: TGTGCCAGCAGCGGGAGAGGGCGGGGAGGGGAGACCCAGTACTTC
J gene: TRBJ2-5
clone size: once
V gene: TRBV9
D gene: TRBD2

CDR3 protein: CASSQGQSSGNTIYF
CDR3 DNA: TGTGCCAGCAGCCAAGGACAAAGCTCTGGAAACACCATATATTTT
J gene: TRBJ1-3
clone size: once
V gene: TRBV3-1/TRBV3-2
D gene: NA

CDR3 protein: CASRSSKHNQPQHF
CDR3 DNA: TGTGCCAGCAGGAGTTCAAAGCACAATCAGCCCCAGCATTTT
J gene: TRBJ1-5
clone size: once
V gene: TRBV7-2
D gene: NA

CDR3 protein: CAWSGSIPDEKLFF
CDR3 DNA: TGTGCCTGGAGTGGTAGCATTCCCGATGAAAAACTGTTTTTT
J gene: TRBJ1-4
clone size: NA
V gene: TRBV30
D gene: NA

CDR3 protein: CASSDRVADTQYF
CDR3 DNA: TGTGCCAGCAGCGACAGGGTGGCAGATACGCAGTATTTT
J gene: TRBJ2-3
clone size: NA
V gene: TRBV9
D gene: NA

CDR3 protein: CASSLSGQGANSYGYTF
CDR3 DNA: TGTGCCAGCTCGCTTTCAGGACAGGGGGCCAACAGCTATGGCTACACCTTC
J gene: TRBJ1-2
clone size: NA
V gene: TRBV18
D gene: TRBD1

CDR3 protein: CASSLALGQPQHF
CDR3 DNA: TGTGCCAGCAGCTTAGCGCTAGGTCAGCCCCAGCATTTT
J gene: TRBJ1-5
clone size: NA
V gene: TRBV7-6
D gene: NA

CDR3 protein: CASSEVAGDDEKLFF
CDR3 DNA: TGTGCCAGCAGTGAAGTAGCAGGGGATGATGAAAAACTGTTTTTT
J gene: TRBJ1-4
clone size: once
V gene: TRBV2
D gene: NA

CDR3 protein: CATNRREIYNEQFF
CDR3 DNA: TGTGCCACAAACCGCCGGGAGATCTACAATGAGCAGTTCTTC
J gene: TRBJ2-1
clone size: NA
V gene: TRBV6-1
D gene: NA

CDR3 protein: CASTEGQGTDTQYF
CDR3 DNA: TGTGCCAGCACCGAGGGACAGGGCACAGATACGCAGTATTTT
J gene: TRBJ2-3
clone size: NA
V gene: TRBV21-1
D gene: NA

CDR3 protein: CASLSGGDTEQFF
CDR3 DNA: TGTGCCAGCCTTAGCGGGGGTGACACGGAGCAGTTCTTC
J gene: TRBJ2-1
clone size: NA
V gene: TRBV12-3/TRBV12-4
D gene: TRBD2

CDR3 protein: CSGTSGGAYEQYF
CDR3 DNA: TGCAGCGGTACTAGCGGGGGAGCCTACGAGCAGTACTTC
J gene: TRBJ2-7
clone size: NA
V gene: TRBV29-1
D gene: TRBD2

CDR3 protein: CASSQSWDRGFSNYGYTF
CDR3 DNA: TGCGCCAGCAGTCAATCGTGGGACAGGGGTTTTTCCAACTATGGCTACACCTTC
J gene: TRBJ1-2
clone size: NA
V gene: TRBV23-1
D gene: TRBD1

CDR3 protein: CASSLRDTAYEQYF
CDR3 DNA: TGCGCCAGCAGTCTTCGGGACACCGCCTACGAGCAGTACTTC
J gene: TRBJ2-7
clone size: NA
V gene: TRBV4-1
D gene: NA

CDR3 protein: CATSDTGSQPQHF
CDR3 DNA: TGTGCCACCAGTGATACAGGGAGCCAGCCCCAGCATTTT
J gene: TRBJ1-5
clone size: once
V gene: TRBV24-1
D gene: NA

CDR3 protein: CASSQGFGNTIYF
CDR3 DNA: TGTGCCAGCAGTCAGGGTTTTGGAAACACCATATATTTT
J gene: TRBJ1-3
clone size: few
V gene: TRBV6-5
D gene: NA

CDR3 protein: CAAQGFSYGYTF
CDR3 DNA: TGTGCCGCCCAGGGTTTCAGCTATGGCTACACCTTC
J gene: TRBJ1-2
clone size: NA
V gene: TRBV21-1
D gene: NA

CDR3 protein: CASSRASDRANYGYTF
CDR3 DNA: TGTGCCAGCTCACGGGCGTCGGACAGAGCTAACTATGGCTACACCTTC
J gene: TRBJ1-2
clone size: NA
V gene: TRBV18
D gene: NA